This is a list of T cell receptor beta chains from one sample in a study of blood T cell repertoires in COVID-19. Repertoires were generated with immunoSEQ multiplex PCR, while TCRdb's copy carries only in-frame clones and drops some. Of under 150,000 clones in the sample, 70% to 80% were seen once. Sequenced sample: peripheral blood. Receptors originate from a man aged 55 to 70 with acute or convalescent COVID-19. CDR3s leave out the opening cysteine and the closing phenylalanine or tryptophan.

TRBJ2-2 | TRBV9 | ASSKRGDPNTGELF
TRBJ1-1 | TRBV28 | ASSFSQVNTEAF
TRBJ1-1 | TRBV4-3 | ASSRAMRADSEAF
TRBJ2-6 | TRBV4-1 | ASSQGQGVAGANVLT
TRBJ2-3 | TRBV19 | ASRPPAGGPDTQY
TRBJ2-2 | TRBV10-3 | AISSGEGAEVGELF
TRBJ2-6 | TRBV28 | ASSNNLGAASSGANVLT
TRBJ2-3 | TRBV19 | ASSTQFRGLAETVTDTQY
TRBJ2-2 | TRBV7-9 | ASSYLGELF
TRBJ2-1 | TRBV6-5 | ASSSTGKQF
TRBJ1-2 | TRBV5-1 | ASSLDPGGYT
TRBJ2-3 | TRBV6-5 | ASSGRGDGVDTQY
TRBJ2-7 | TRBV6-7 | ASSLARRLSAGYEQY
TRBJ2-4 | TRBV27 | ASKDRAAAKNIQY
TRBJ2-1 | TRBV27 | ASLGQAPYNEQF
TRBJ1-6 | TRBV6-5 | ASKSESGYNSPLH
TRBJ2-7 | TRBV19 | ASTKAASGRGSYEQY
TRBJ2-3 | TRBV19 | ASSARRGGKTDTQY
TRBJ2-2 | TRBV4-3 | ASSQDQGAHTGELF
TRBJ2-7 | TRBV19 | ASRRTSGFYEQY
TRBJ1-2 | TRBV28 | ASSPSYYGYT
TRBJ2-1 | TRBV9 | ASSPGLAGFNEQF
TRBJ1-5 | TRBV24-1 | ATSDPLAGQGEQPQH
TRBJ1-1 | TRBV2 | ASSVGQGGNTEAF
TRBJ1-1 | TRBV6-5 | ASYGRGPHTEAF
TRBJ2-5 | TRBV6-2/TRBV6-3 | ASSRSGSSETQY
TRBJ1-5 | TRBV5-1 | ASSLGQSSNQPQH
TRBJ2-2 | TRBV28 | ASIAGDTGELF
TRBJ1-6 | TRBV7-2 | ASSFDSLYNSPLH
TRBJ1-5 | TRBV5-5 | ASSLEPPRDFQPQH
TRBJ1-2 | TRBV27 | ASSRGTGLLYT
TRBJ1-2 | TRBV12-1 | ASSAQQGLRGYT
TRBJ1-2 | TRBV18 | ASSPPGGYYGYT
TRBJ2-3 | TRBV6-2/TRBV6-3 | ASSTRLTDTQY
TRBJ1-5 | TRBV28 | AGNRGWEPQH
TRBJ1-6 | TRBV7-2 | ASRRDRGNYNSPLH
TRBJ2-1 | TRBV9 | ASSVPGGEQF
TRBJ2-7 | TRBV5-6 | ASSPPGGIGINEQY
TRBJ2-1 | TRBV9 | ASSVDSGSTNEQF
TRBJ2-3 | TRBV3-1/TRBV3-2 | ASGRSGRADTQY